The 18 T cell receptor beta chains reported below all come from one sample, sequenced in a study of cytomegalovirus exposure and HLA in healthy donors. Amplification used 60 Vbeta primers and 13 Jbeta primers. Assay: immunoSEQ multiplex PCR; the TCRdb copy retains only in-frame clones and omits some. The sample lists some 87,000 clones; roughly 80% were seen once. The specimen was PBMCs. Every receptor here comes from a woman aged 40 to 50 in good health and CMV-seropositive.

The chain couples TRBV7-9 to TRBJ1-5, with TRBD1 identical over 7 bases. Germline V CDR1 and CDR2: SEHNR, FQNEAQ (reference sequence). CDR3 length equals 14 residues. The junction had 2 bases not matched to a gene; V was cut back by 3 bases and J by 3 bases. In DNA, the CDR3 is TGTGCCAGCAGCTTCGACAGGGACAATCAGCCCCAGCATTTT. The encoded protein is CASSFDRDNQPQHF.

The J gene is TRBJ1-1, the V gene TRBV30, with a weak D call TRBD1 (5 bases). CDR1 is GTSNPN, CDR2 SVGIG, per germline (reference sequence). This CDR3 region has 15 residues. Trimming shortened V by 4 bases and J by 1 base, and 16 bases separated the two germline ends. The CDR3 protein is CAWIPRQSPNTEAFF. As DNA, the CDR3 is TGTGCCTGGATCCCCCGACAGAGTCCGAACACTGAAGCTTTCTTT.

The chain joins TRBV19 to TRBJ2-1; 8 positions agree with TRBD2. This CDR3 has 15 residues. Trimming removed 2 bases from V and 5 bases from J; junction bases left unmatched: 5. Germline-derived CDR1 and CDR2 are LNHDA and SQIVND (reference sequence). DNA of the CDR3: TGTGCCAGTAGTATAATCGGGACTAGAAACAATGAGCAGTTCTTC. Translation: CASSIIGTRNNEQFF. Full variable domain (missing parts from reference TRBV19 and TRBJ2-1): DGGITQSPKYLFRKEGQNVTLSCEQNLNHDAMYWYRQDPGQGLRLIYYSQIVNDFQKGDIAEGYSVSREKKESFPLTVTSAQKNPTAFYLCASSIIGTRNNEQFFGPGTRLTVL.

V and J are TRBV19 and TRBJ2-2; maybe TRBD1 (5 bases). From germline, CDR1 is LNHDA and CDR2 SQIVND (reference sequence). This CDR3 contains 15 residues. Trimming stripped 10 bases from V and 3 bases from J, with 18 bases between. The CDR3 region has the DNA TGTGCCATCTCGGACGGACAAAGAGACACCGGGGAGCTGTTTTTT. Translation gives CAISDGQRDTGELFF.

Note on this clone: One end of the junction fails to match germline, which may point to a read error. J is TRBJ2-5 and V is TRBV4-1; 7 nucleotides match TRBD2. Germline V lookup: CDR1 MGHRA, CDR2 YSYEKL. The CDR3 length is 16 residues. DNA for the CDR3: TGCGCCAGCAGCCACCCCCGGGCGACTAGCCGAGCAGGCATAAACTTC. It yields the protein CASSHPRATSRAGINF.

The rearrangement links TRBV30 to TRBJ2-5; the D gene is possibly TRBD2 (5 bases). Trimming removed 4 bases from V and 4 bases from J, with 16 bases in between. The CDR3 extends over 14 amino acids. The V gene's germline CDR1 is GTSNPN and CDR2 SVGIG (reference sequence). In DNA form, the CDR3 reads TGTGCCTGGACCAAGGGCGTGGCGGGAGAGACCCAGTACTTC. Its translation is CAWTKGVAGETQYF.

This chain uses TRBV6-5 with TRBJ2-1, with 12 bases identical to TRBD2. CDR3 size: 15 residues. Germline V gives CDR1 MNHEY, CDR2 SVGAGI. After removal of 6 bases from V and 3 bases from J, the junction contained 3 bases not matched to a gene. The chain's CDR3 is CASSLTSGSYNEQFF. The CDR3 DNA reads as TGTGCCAGCAGCTTGACTAGCGGGAGCTACAATGAGCAGTTCTTC.

This chain links TRBV5-6 with TRBJ2-7; D gene ambiguous. V was pared by 0 bases and J by 0 bases, with 4 bases between. Germline V CDR1 and CDR2: SGHDT, YYEEEE. This CDR3 region has 13 residues. This CDR3 reads CASSLAVSYEQYF. CDR3 DNA sequence: TGTGCCAGCAGCTTGGCCGTCTCCTACGAGCAGTACTTC.

The genes are TRBV30 and TRBJ1-1, with 10 bases that match TRBD1. Germline trimming cut 5 bases from V and 7 bases from J; bases unmatched to any gene: 7. Per the germline V gene, CDR1 is GTSNPN and CDR2 is SVGIG (reference sequence). This CDR3 is 13 amino acids long. The CDR3 nucleotides read TGTGCCTGGGACGGACAGGGGGGTGTTGAAGCTTTCTTT. The encoded protein is CAWDGQGGVEAFF.

This chain links TRBV27 with TRBJ1-1, with D tentatively TRBD1 (5 bases). Germline assignment: CDR1 MNHEY and CDR2 SMNVEV (reference sequence). The CDR3 covers 13 residues. V dropped 6 bases and J dropped 3 bases, with 11 bases sitting between them. CDR3: CASRYRRDTEAFF. The CDR3 nucleotides are TGTGCCAGCAGGTACAGGAGAGACACTGAAGCTTTCTTT.

This clone has only one observation. This chain uses TRBV7-9 with TRBJ2-7, with 10 positions matching TRBD1. The CDR3 is made up of 18 amino acids. Germline CDR1 and CDR2: SEHNR and FQNEAQ (reference sequence). V lost 5 bases, J lost 2 bases, and 15 bases stayed unmatched. The CDR3 sequence: CASSTRDIRDRGPYEQYF. CDR3 nucleotides: TGTGCCAGCAGCACCAGAGATATACGGGACAGGGGTCCCTACGAGCAGTACTTC. Full variable domain (missing parts from reference TRBV7-9 and TRBJ2-7): DTGVSQNPRHKITKRGQNVTFRCDPISEHNRLYWYRQTLGQGPEFLTYFQNEAQLEKSRLLSDRFSAERPKGSFSTLEIQRTEQGDSAMYLCASSTRDIRDRGPYEQYFGPGTRLTVT.

The chain uses TRBV10-3 and TRBJ1-1; D is unresolved. The CDR3 is made up of 14 amino acids. The V and J ends lost 6 bases and 4 bases respectively, with 15 bases between them. Germline CDR1 is ENHRY and CDR2 is SYGVKD. In DNA form, the CDR3 reads TGTGCCATCAGACACGACGGGAGGGTCACTGAAGCTTTCTTT. It yields the protein CAIRHDGRVTEAFF.

This clone appeared a few times. The chain combines TRBV6-5 with TRBJ1-2, with TRBD1 identical over 8 bases. The ends lost 2 bases at V and 9 bases at J; junction bases unmatched: 11. The CDR3 totals 15 residues. Germline-derived CDR1 and CDR2 are MNHEY and SVGAGI. The CDR3: CASSYTGTGESRYTF. CDR3 DNA: TGTGCCAGCAGTTACACCGGGACAGGAGAGTCTCGCTACACCTTC.

The J gene is TRBJ2-1, the V gene TRBV7-3; maybe TRBD2 (6 bases). The CDR3 has 15 residues. From germline, CDR1 is SGHTA and CDR2 FQGTGA. Deletions cut 5 bases from V and 2 bases from J, with 13 bases between. The CDR3 bases are TGTGCCAGCAGCGTGTTGGCGGGGACCTACAATGAGCAGTTCTTC. Translated, it gives CASSVLAGTYNEQFF. Filled out from reference TRBV7-3 and TRBJ2-1, the complete variable domain reads GAGVSQTPSNKVTEKGKYVELRCDPISGHTALYWYRQSLGQGPEFLIYFQGTGAADDSGLPNDRFFAVRPEGSVSTLKIQRTERGDSAVYLCASSVLAGTYNEQFFGPGTRLTVL.

This clone was detected only a few times. The V gene is TRBV7-8, the J gene TRBJ1-5, with 9 bases matching TRBD1. V was clipped by 2 bases and J by 4 bases; unmatched bases: 6. This CDR3 is 16 amino acids long. Per the germline V gene, CDR1 is SGHVS and CDR2 is FQNEAQ. As DNA, the CDR3 is TGTGCCAGCAGCTTACCCGGGACAGGGAGAAATCAGCCCCAGCATTTT. Amino acid sequence: CASSLPGTGRNQPQHF.

J is TRBJ2-2 and V is TRBV5-1; D is uncertain. The CDR3 runs 13 residues. Trimming cost V 3 bases and J 0 bases, with 3 bases left between them. Germline assignment: CDR1 SGHRS and CDR2 YFSETQ. The chain's CDR3 is CASSSTNTGELFF. In nucleotides, the CDR3 is TGCGCCAGCAGCTCAACGAACACCGGGGAGCTGTTTTTT. The full variable domain, its missing parts supplied by reference TRBV5-1 and TRBJ2-2, is KAGVTQTPRYLIKTRGQQVTLSCSPISGHRSVSWYQQTPGQGLQFLFEYFSETQRNKGNFPGRFSGRQFSNSRSEMNVSTLELGDSALYLCASSSTNTGELFFGEGSRLTVL.

The chain links TRBV9 to TRBJ2-7; D call uncertain. The CDR3 loop spans 14 amino acids. CDR1 and CDR2 (germline): SGDLS, YYNGEE. V was trimmed by 0 bases and J by 2 bases, leaving 9 bases between them. The CDR3 loop reads CASSVGVGPYEQYF. The CDR3 nucleotides read TGTGCCAGCAGCGTAGGCGTGGGCCCCTACGAGCAGTACTTC.

The chain uses TRBV30 and TRBJ1-4, with a weak D call TRBD1 (5 bases). The CDR3 consists of 15 residues. V shed 0 bases and J shed 8 bases, with 16 bases lying between them. Germline V gives CDR1 GTSNPN, CDR2 SVGIG (reference sequence). The CDR3 DNA reads TGTGCCTGGAGTGTACTTCTCCGAAAGGGGGAAAAACTGTTTTTT. This codes for CAWSVLLRKGEKLFF.